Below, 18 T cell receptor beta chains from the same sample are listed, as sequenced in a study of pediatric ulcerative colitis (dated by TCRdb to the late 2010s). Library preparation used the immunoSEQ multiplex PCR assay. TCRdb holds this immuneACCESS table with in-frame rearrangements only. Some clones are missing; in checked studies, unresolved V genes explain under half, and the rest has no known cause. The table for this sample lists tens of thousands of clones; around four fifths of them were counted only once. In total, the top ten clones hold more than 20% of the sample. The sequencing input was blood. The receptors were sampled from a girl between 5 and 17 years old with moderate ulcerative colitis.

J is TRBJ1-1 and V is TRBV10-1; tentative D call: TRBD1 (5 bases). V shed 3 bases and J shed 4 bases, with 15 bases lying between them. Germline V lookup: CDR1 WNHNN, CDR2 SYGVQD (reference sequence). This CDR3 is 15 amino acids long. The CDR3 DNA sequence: TGCGCCAGCAGTGATCCCGGGGACCCATCCACTGAAGCTTTCTTT. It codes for CASSDPGDPSTEAFF.

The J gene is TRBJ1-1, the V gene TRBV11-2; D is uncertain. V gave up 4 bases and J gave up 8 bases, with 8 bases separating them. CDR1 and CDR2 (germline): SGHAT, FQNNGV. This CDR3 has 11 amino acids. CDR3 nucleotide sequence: TGTGCCAGCAGCTCCACGGAGGAAGCTTTCTTT. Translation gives CASSSTEEAFF.

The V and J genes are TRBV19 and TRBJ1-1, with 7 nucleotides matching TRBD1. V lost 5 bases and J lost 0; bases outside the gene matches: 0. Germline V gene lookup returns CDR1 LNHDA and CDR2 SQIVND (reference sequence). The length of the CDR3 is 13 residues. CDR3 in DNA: TGTGCCAGTAGTGGGACAGTGAACACTGAAGCTTTCTTT. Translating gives CASSGTVNTEAFF.

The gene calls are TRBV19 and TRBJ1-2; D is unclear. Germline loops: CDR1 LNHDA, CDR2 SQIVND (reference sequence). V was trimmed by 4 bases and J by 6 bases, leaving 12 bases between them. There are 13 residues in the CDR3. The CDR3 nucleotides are TGTGCCAGTAGTACAAGCGGACGGGATGGCTACACCTTC. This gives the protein CASSTSGRDGYTF.

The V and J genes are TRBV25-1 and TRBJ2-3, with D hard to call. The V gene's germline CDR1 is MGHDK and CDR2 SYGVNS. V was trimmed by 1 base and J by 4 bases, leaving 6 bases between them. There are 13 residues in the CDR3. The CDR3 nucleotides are TGTGCCAGCAGTGAATTATCAGCAGATACGCAGTATTTT. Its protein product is CASSELSADTQYF.

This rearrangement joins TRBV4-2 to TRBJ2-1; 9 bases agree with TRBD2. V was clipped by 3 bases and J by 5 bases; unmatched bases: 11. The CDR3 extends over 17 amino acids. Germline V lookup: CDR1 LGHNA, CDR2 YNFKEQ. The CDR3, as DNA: TGTGCCAGCAGCCATCCCAGAGAGACTAGCGGCGACAATGAGCAGTTCTTC. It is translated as CASSHPRETSGDNEQFF.

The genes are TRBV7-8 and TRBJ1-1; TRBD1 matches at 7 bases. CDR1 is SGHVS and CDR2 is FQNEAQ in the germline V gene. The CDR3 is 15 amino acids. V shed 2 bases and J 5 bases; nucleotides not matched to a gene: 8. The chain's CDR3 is CASSLKRQGLTEAFF. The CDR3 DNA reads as TGTGCCAGCAGCTTAAAGAGACAGGGATTAACTGAAGCTTTCTTT.

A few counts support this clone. DNA for the CDR3: TGTGCCAGCGCTGATAATCAGCCCCAGCATTTT. Its translation is CASADNQPQHF. This chain connects TRBV6-4 to TRBJ1-5; D remains unclear. CDR1 is MRHNA, CDR2 SNTAGT, per germline. Trimming took 8 bases from V and 4 from J, leaving 6 bases between them. This CDR3 region has 11 residues.

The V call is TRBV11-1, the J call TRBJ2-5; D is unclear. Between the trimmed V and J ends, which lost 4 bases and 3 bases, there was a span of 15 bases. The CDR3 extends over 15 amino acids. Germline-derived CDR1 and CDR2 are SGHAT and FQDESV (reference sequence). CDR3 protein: CASSSPNMGKETQYF. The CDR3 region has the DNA TGTGCCAGCAGCTCCCCCAACATGGGGAAAGAGACCCAGTACTTC.

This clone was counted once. CDR3 bases: TGCGCCAGCAGCTCTCTGACAGGGGCCACCTACAATGAGCAGTTCTTC. Its protein is CASSSLTGATYNEQFF. V and J are TRBV4-1 and TRBJ2-1; 8 bases map to TRBD1. V shed 5 bases and J 2 bases; nucleotides not matched to a gene: 8. CDR1 is MGHRA, CDR2 YSYEKL, per germline. The CDR3 is 16 amino acids.

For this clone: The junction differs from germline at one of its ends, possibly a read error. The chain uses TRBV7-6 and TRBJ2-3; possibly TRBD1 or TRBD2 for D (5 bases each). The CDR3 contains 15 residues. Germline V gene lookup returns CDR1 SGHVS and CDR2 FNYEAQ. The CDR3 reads CASSLDAGSRDTQYF. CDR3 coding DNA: TGTGCCAGCAGCTTAGATGCAGGGAGCAGAGATACGCAGTATTTT.

The DNA for the CDR3 is TGCGCCAGCAGTGAGGGCCAGGCGCGTGGCTACACCTTC. Protein sequence: CASSEGQARGYTF. This chain connects TRBV10-2 to TRBJ1-2; D is ambiguous. The V end lost 2 bases, the J end lost 7 bases, and 11 bases lay between the germline ends. Germline-derived CDR1 and CDR2 are WSHSY and SAAADI. CDR3 size: 13 residues.

CDR3 protein: CASTPRAASSYEQYF. For the CDR3, the DNA is TGTGCCAGCACCCCCCGGGCAGCGAGCTCCTACGAGCAGTACTTC. The chain carries TRBV7-9 and TRBJ2-7, with no clear D. V was cut by 7 bases and J by 0 bases, with 16 bases left in between. CDR1 is SEHNR and CDR2 is FQNEAQ in the germline V gene (reference sequence). This CDR3 is 15 amino acids long.

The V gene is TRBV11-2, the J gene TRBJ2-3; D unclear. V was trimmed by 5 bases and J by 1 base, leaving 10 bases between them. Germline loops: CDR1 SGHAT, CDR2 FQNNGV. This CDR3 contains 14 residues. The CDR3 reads CASSDPTGTDTQYF. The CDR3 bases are TGTGCCAGCAGCGATCCCACGGGCACAGATACGCAGTATTTT. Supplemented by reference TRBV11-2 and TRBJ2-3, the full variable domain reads EAGVAQSPRYKIIEKRQSVAFWCNPISGHATLYWYQQILGQGPKLLIQFQNNGVVDDSQLPKDRFSAERLKGVDSTLKIQPAKLEDSAVYLCASSDPTGTDTQYFGPGTRLTVL.

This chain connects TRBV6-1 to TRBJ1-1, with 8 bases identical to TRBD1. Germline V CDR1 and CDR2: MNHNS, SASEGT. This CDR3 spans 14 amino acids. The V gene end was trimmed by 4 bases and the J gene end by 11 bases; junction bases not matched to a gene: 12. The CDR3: CASSALRGQGEAFF. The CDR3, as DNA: TGTGCCAGCAGTGCTTTAAGAGGACAGGGAGAGGCTTTCTTT.

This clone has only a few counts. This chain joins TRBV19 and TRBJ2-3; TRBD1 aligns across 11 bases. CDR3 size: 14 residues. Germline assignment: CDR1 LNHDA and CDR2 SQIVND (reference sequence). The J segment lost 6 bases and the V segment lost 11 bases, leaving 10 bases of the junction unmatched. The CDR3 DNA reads TGTGCCGCAAAGGACAGGGGGCGCATGGATACGCAGTATTTT. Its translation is CAAKDRGRMDTQYF.

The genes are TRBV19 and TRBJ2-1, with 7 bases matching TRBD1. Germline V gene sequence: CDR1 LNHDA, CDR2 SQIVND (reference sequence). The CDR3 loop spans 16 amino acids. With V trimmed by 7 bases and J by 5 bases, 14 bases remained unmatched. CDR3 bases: TGTGCCAGTACCTCGCTTCCGGGACAGTCCGACAATGAGCAGTTCTTC. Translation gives CASTSLPGQSDNEQFF.

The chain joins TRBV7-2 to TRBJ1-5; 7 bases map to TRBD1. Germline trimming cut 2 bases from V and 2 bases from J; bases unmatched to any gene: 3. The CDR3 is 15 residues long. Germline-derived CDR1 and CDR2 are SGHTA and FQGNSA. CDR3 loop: CASSLPGGRNQPQHF. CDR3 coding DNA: TGTGCCAGCAGCTTACCAGGGGGTCGCAATCAGCCCCAGCATTTT.